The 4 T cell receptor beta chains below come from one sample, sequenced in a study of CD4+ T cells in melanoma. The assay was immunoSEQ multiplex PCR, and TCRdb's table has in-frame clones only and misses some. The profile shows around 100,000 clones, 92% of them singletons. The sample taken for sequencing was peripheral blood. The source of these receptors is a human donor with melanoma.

The DNA of the CDR3 is TGTGCCAGCAGTTCCGGTTATCCGGGGGGCCGGGCCTACAATGAGCAGTTCTTC. Translation: CASSSGYPGGRAYNEQFF. The chain recombines TRBV28 with TRBJ2-1, with a tentative D call TRBD2 (7 bases). V lost 4 bases and J lost 2, with 21 bases in between. The CDR3 length is 18 residues. The germline gives CDR1 MDHEN, CDR2 SYDVKM.

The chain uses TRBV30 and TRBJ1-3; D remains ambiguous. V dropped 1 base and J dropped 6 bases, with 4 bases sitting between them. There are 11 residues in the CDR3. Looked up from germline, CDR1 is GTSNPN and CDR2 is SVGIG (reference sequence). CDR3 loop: CAWSGLNTIYF. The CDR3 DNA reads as TGTGCCTGGAGTGGCCTAAACACCATATATTTT.

The CDR3 here is CAWMGVSSYNEQFF. The CDR3 DNA follows: TGTGCCTGGATGGGCGTAAGCTCCTACAATGAGCAGTTCTTC. The V call is TRBV30, the J call TRBJ2-1; D gene ambiguous. There are 14 residues in the CDR3. V lost 4 bases and J lost 0, with 10 bases in between. Per the germline V gene, CDR1 is GTSNPN and CDR2 is SVGIG (reference sequence).

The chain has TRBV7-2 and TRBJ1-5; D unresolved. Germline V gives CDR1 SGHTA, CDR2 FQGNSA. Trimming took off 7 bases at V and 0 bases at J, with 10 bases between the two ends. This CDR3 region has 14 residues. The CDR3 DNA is TGTGCCAGCACAGCTGCAGTTAGCAATCAGCCCCAGCATTTT. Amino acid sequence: CASTAAVSNQPQHF.